The 8 T cell receptor beta chains presented below share a single source sample, sequenced in a study of cytomegalovirus exposure and HLA in healthy donors. It was with 60 Vbeta and 13 Jbeta primers that the PCR ran. Only in-frame clones appear in the TCRdb table, and some are missing; sequencing was by immunoSEQ multiplex PCR. Of more than 80,000 clones listed, over 60% were seen once; the top ten hold roughly 8.4%. The sample consisted of PBMCs. These receptor sequences come from a human donor in good health.

The rearrangement uses TRBV5-1 and TRBJ2-3, with D possibly matching TRBD1 (5 bases). V lost 0 bases and J 3 bases, leaving 11 bases between the germline ends. The CDR3 runs 15 residues. Germline V gene data show CDR1 as SGHRS and CDR2 as YFSETQ. The CDR3 nucleotides are TGCGCCAGCAGCTTGGCAGGGTGGTCGACAGATACGCAGTATTTT. It translates to CASSLAGWSTDTQYF.

J is TRBJ2-2 and V is TRBV7-9; the match to TRBD1 covers 9 bases. The CDR3 runs 17 residues. Per germline, CDR1 SEHNR and CDR2 FQNEAQ (reference sequence). V lost 4 bases to trimming and J lost 4 bases; unmatched junction nucleotides: 10. CDR3 protein: CASSSIQGQGRTGELFF. In nucleotides, the CDR3 is TGTGCCAGCAGCTCGATCCAGGGACAGGGTCGCACCGGGGAGCTGTTTTTT.

CDR3 in amino acids: CASSRGEGNQPQHF. The CDR3 DNA sequence: TGTGCCAGCAGCCGTGGTGAGGGCAATCAGCCCCAGCATTTT. The genes are TRBV6-5 and TRBJ1-5; unclear D gene. CDR3 length equals 14 residues. Germline lookup yields CDR1 MNHEY and CDR2 SVGAGI. V was pared by 6 bases and J by 2 bases, with 11 bases between.

V usage is TRBV19 and J usage is TRBJ1-1; no clear D gene. Germline V gives CDR1 LNHDA, CDR2 SQIVND (reference sequence). The CDR3 is made up of 14 amino acids. Trimming took 6 bases from V and 9 from J, leaving 20 bases between them. CDR3 amino acids: CASSTQTTAEKAFF. DNA for the CDR3: TGTGCCAGTAGCACGCAGACCACAGCAGAAAAAGCTTTCTTT.

This clone has only a few counts. The chain has TRBV5-8 and TRBJ1-2, with a possible D match to TRBD1 (6 bases). The V gene's germline CDR1 is SGHTS and CDR2 YDEGEE. The V gene lost 4 bases and the J gene lost 5 bases, with 18 bases spanning the gap. This CDR3 contains 15 residues. This CDR3 is CASSPQGTSLYGYTF. Here the CDR3 DNA reads TGTGCCAGCAGCCCGCAGGGGACATCCCTTTATGGCTACACCTTC. The entire variable domain, with the rest obtained from reference TRBV5-8 and TRBJ1-2, is as follows: EAGVTQSPTHLIKTRGQQATLRCSPISGHTSVYWYQQALGLGLQFLLWYDEGEERNRGNFPPRFSGRQFPNYSSELNVNALELEDSALYLCASSPQGTSLYGYTFGSGTRLTVV.

V usage is TRBV2 and J usage is TRBJ1-5; no definite D call. The CDR3 has 15 residues. V was shortened by 6 bases and J by 4 bases, with 16 bases between the two germline ends. Germline-derived CDR1 and CDR2 are SNHLY and FYNNEI. As DNA, the CDR3 is TGTGCCAGCAGGGTCCGGGAGGGAGTAAATCAGCCCCAGCATTTT. Translation gives CASRVREGVNQPQHF.

This chain connects TRBV7-2 to TRBJ1-2; 7 bases map to TRBD1. The ends lost 0 bases at V and 7 bases at J; junction bases unmatched: 2. From germline, CDR1 is SGHTA and CDR2 FQGNSA. The CDR3 spans 13 residues. CDR3 protein: CASSLATGSGYTF. The CDR3 DNA follows: TGTGCCAGCAGCTTAGCGACAGGGAGTGGCTACACCTTC.

The CDR3 loop is CASRIPGQDNSPLHF. DNA for the CDR3: TGTGCCAGTAGAATTCCGGGACAGGACAATTCACCCCTCCACTTT. The chain uses TRBV19 and TRBJ1-6; 8 bases line up with TRBD1. This CDR3 has 15 amino acids. The germline V gene encodes CDR1 LNHDA and CDR2 SQIVND (reference sequence). V dropped 6 bases and J dropped 7; count of bases not matched to a gene: 8.